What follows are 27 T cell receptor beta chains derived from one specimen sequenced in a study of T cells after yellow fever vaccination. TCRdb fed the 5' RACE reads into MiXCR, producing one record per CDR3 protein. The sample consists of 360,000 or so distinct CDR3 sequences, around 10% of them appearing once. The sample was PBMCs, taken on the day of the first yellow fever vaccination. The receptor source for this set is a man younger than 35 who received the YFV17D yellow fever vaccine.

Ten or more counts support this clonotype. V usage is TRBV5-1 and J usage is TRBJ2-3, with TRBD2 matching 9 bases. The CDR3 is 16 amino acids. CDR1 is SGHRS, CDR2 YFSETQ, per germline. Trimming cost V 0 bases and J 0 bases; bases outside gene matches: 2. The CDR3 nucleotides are TGCGCCAGCAGCTTGGGACTAGCGGAGAGCACAGATACGCAGTATTTT. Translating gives CASSLGLAESTDTQYF.

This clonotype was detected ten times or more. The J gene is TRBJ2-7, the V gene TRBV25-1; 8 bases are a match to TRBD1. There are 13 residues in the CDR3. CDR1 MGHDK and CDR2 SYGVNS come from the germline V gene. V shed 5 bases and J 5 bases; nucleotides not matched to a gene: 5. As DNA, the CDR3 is TGTGCCAGCAGTTTGTCAGGGGGCGACGAGCAGTACGTC. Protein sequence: CASSLSGGDEQYV.

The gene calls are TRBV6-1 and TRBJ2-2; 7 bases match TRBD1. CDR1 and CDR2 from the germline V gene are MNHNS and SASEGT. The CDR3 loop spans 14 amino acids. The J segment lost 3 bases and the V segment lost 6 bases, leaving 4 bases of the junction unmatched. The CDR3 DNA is TGTGCCAGCAGCAGACAGGGTTACACCGGGGAGCTGTTTTTT. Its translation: CASSRQGYTGELFF.

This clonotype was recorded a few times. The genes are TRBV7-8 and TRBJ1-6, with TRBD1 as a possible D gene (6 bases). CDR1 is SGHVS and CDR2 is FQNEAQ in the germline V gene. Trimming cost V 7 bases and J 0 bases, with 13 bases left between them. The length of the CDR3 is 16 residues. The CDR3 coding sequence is TGTGCCAGCACTATACAGGGCGGCTCCTATAATTCACCCCTCCACTTT. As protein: CASTIQGGSYNSPLHF.

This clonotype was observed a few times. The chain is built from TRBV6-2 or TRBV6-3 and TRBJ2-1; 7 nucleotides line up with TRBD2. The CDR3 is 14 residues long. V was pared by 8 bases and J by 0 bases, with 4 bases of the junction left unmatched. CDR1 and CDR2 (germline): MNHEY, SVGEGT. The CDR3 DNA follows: TGTGCCAGCCGGCGGGGGAACTCCTACAATGAGCAGTTCTTC. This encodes CASRRGNSYNEQFF.

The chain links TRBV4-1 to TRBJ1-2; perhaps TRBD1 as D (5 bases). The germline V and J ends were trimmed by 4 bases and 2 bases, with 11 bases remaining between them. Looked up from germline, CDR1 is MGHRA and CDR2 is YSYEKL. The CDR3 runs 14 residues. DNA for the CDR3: TGCGCCAGCAGCCTGTGGACAAGCAACTATGGCTACACCTTC. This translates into CASSLWTSNYGYTF.

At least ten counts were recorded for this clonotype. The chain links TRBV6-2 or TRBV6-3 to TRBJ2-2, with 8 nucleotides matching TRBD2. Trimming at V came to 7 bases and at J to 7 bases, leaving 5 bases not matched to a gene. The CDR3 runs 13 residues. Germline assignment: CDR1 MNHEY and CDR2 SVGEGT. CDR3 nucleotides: TGTGCCAGCAAACAGCGGGGGAACGGGGAGCTGTTTTTT. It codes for CASKQRGNGELFF.

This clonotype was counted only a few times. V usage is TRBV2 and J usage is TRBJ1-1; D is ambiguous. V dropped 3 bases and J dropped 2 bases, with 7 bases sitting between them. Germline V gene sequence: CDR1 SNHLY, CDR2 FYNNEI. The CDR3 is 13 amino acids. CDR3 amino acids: CASSDEVNTEAFF. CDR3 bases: TGTGCCAGCAGTGATGAGGTAAACACTGAAGCTTTCTTT.

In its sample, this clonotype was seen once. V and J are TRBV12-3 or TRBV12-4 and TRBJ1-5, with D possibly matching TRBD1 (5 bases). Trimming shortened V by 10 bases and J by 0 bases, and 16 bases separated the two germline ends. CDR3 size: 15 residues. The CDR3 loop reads CAITGGGDSNQPQHF. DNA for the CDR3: TGTGCCATCACCGGGGGGGGGGATAGCAATCAGCCCCAGCATTTT.

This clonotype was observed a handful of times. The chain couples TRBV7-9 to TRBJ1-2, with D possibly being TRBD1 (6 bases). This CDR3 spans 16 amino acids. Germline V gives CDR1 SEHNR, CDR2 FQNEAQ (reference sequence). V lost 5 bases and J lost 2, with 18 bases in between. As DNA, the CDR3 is TGTGCCAGCAGCACCGAACCCCGGGACACCAACTATGGCTACACCTTC. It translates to CASSTEPRDTNYGYTF.

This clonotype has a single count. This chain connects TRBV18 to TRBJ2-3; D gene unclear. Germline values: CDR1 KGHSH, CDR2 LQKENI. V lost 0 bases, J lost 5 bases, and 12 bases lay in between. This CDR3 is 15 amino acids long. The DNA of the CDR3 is TGTGCCAGCTCACCACCATCGGCCGGCGGAGATACGCAGTATTTT. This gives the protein CASSPPSAGGDTQYF.

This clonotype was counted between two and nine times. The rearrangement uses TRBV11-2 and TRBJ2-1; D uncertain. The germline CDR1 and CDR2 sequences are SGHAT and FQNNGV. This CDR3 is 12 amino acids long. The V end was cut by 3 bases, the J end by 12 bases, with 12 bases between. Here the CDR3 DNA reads TGTGCCAGCAGCTTCCCCTATGGTGGGCAGTTCTTC. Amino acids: CASSFPYGGQFF.

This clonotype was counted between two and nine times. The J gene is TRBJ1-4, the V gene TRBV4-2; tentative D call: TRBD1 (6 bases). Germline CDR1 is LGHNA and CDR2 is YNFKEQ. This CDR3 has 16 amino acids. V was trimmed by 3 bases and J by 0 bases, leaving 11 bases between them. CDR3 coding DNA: TGTGCCAGCAGCCACCCACAGGGATCAACTAATGAAAAACTGTTTTTT. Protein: CASSHPQGSTNEKLFF.

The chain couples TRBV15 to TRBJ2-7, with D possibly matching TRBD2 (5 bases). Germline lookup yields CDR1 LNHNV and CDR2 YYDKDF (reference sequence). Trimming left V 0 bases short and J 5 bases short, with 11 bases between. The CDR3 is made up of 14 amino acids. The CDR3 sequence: CATSRDNEGNEQYF. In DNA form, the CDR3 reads TGTGCCACCAGCAGAGATAACGAGGGAAACGAGCAGTACTTC.

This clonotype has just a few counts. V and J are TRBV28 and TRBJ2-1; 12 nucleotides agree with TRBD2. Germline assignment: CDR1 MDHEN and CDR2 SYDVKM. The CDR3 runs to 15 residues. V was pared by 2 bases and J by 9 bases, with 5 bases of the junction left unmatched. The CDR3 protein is CASSLGTSGLGEQFF. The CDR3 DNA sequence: TGTGCCAGCAGTTTAGGGACTAGCGGGCTTGGTGAGCAGTTCTTC.

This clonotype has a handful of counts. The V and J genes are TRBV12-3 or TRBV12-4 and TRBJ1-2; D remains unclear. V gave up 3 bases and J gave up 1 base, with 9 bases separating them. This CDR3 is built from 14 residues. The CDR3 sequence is CASSFGSLNYGYTF. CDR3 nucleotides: TGTGCCAGCAGTTTTGGCAGTCTTAACTATGGCTACACCTTC.

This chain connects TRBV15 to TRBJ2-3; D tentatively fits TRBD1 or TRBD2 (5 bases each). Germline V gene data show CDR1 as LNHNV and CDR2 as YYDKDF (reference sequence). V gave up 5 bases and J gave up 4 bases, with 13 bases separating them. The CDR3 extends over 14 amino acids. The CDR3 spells CATSRGVFSDTQYF. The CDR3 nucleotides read TGTGCCACCAGCCGAGGGGTGTTTTCAGATACGCAGTATTTT. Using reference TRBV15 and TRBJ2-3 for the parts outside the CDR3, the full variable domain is DAMVIQNPRYQVTQFGKPVTLSCSQTLNHNVMYWYQQKSSQAPKLLFHYYDKDFNNEADTPDNFQSRRPNTSFCFLDIRSPGLGDTAMYLCATSRGVFSDTQYFGPGTRLTVL.

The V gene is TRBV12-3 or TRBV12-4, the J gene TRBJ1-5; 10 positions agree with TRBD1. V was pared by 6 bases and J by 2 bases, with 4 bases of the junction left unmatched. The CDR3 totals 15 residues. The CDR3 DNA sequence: TGTGCCAGCAGGACCGGGACAGGGGGCAATCAGCCCCAGCATTTT. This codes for CASRTGTGGNQPQHF.

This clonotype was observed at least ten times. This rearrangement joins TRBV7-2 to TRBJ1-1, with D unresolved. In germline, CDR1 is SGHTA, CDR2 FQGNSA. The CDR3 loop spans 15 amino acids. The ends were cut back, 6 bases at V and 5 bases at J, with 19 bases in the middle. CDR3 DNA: TGTGCCAGCAGTCATCGTAACCTGGCACGGACTGAAGCTTTCTTT. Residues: CASSHRNLARTEAFF.

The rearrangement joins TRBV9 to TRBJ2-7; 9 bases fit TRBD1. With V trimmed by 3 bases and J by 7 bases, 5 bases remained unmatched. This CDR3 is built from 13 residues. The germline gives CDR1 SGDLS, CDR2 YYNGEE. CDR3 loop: CASSGRDRVEQYF. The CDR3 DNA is TGTGCCAGCAGCGGCCGGGACAGGGTTGAGCAGTACTTC.

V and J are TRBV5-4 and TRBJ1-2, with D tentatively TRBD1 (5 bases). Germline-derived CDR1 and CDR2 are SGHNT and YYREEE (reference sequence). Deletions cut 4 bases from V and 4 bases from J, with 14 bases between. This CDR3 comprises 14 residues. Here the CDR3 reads CASSLPARVYGYTF. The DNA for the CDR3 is TGTGCCAGCAGCCTCCCAGCCAGGGTCTATGGCTACACCTTC. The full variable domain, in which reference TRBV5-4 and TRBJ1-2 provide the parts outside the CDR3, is ETGVTQSPTHLIKTRGQQVTLRCSSQSGHNTVSWYQQALGQGPQFIFQYYREEENGRGNFPPRFSGLQFPNYSSELNVNALELDDSALYLCASSLPARVYGYTFGSGTRLTVV.

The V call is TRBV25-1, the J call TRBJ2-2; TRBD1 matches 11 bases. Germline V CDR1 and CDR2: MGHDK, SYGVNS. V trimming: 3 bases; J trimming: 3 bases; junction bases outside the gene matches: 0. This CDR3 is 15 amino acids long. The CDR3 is CASSEGQGDTGELFF. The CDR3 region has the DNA TGTGCCAGCAGTGAGGGACAGGGGGACACCGGGGAGCTGTTTTTT. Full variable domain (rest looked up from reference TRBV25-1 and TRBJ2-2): EADIYQTPRYLVIGTGKKITLECSQTMGHDKMYWYQQDPGMELHLIHYSYGVNSTEKGDLSSESTVSRIRTEHFPLTLESARPSHTSQYLCASSEGQGDTGELFFGEGSRLTVL.

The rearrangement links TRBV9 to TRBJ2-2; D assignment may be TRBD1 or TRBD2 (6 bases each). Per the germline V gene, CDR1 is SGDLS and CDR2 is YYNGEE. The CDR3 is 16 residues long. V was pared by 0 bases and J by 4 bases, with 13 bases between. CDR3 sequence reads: CASSVDPGASTGELFF. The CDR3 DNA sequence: TGTGCCAGCAGCGTAGATCCGGGGGCGAGCACCGGGGAGCTGTTTTTT.

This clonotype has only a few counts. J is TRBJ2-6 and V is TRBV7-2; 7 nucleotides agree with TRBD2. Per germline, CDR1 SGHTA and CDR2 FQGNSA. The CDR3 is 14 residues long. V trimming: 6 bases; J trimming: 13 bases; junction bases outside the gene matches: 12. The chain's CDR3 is CASSPSGGSWVLTF. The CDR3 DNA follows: TGTGCCAGCAGTCCTAGCGGAGGGAGCTGGGTCCTGACTTTC.

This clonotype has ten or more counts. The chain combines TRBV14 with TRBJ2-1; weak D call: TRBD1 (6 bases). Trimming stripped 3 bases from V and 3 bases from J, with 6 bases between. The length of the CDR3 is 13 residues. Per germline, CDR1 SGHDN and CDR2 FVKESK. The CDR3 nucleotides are TGTGCCAGCAGCCAGGACAGCTACAATGAGCAGTTCTTC. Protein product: CASSQDSYNEQFF.

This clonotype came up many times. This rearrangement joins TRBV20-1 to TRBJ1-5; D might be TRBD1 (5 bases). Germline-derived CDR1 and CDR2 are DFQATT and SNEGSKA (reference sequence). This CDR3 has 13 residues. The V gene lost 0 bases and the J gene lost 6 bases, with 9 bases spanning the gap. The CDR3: CSAREGLAQPQHF. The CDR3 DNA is TGCAGTGCTAGAGAGGGGCTAGCTCAGCCCCAGCATTTT.

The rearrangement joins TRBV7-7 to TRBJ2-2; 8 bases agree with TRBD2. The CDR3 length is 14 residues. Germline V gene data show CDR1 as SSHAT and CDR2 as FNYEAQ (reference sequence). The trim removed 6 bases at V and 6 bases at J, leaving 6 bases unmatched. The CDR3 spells CASRLSGESGELFF. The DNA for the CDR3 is TGTGCCAGCAGACTTAGCGGGGAGTCCGGGGAGCTGTTTTTT.